This T cell receptor (beta chain) was captured in a study of early T cells in non-severe SARS-CoV-2 infection. Germline V gives CDR1 MNHNS, CDR2 SASEGT. The CDR3 consists of 15 residues. V lost 4 bases to trimming and J lost 4 bases, with 14 bases between them. Attachment of unique molecular identifiers to individual cDNA molecules was performed. Via MiXCR, TCRdb re-called the 5' RACE reads, giving one row per CDR3 protein. The profile covers approximately 39,000 distinct CDR3 sequences, with approximately 9.9% appearing a single time and approximately 12% taken by the ten largest. There are a few counts of this clonotype.

This TCR was sampled from an adult who was a healthcare worker with PCR-confirmed SARS-CoV-2 infection or an uninfected control (not recorded which). The sequencing sample was made of whole blood. The V call is TRBV6-1, the J call TRBJ2-1; D remains ambiguous. The CDR3 region is CASSGGFGGYNEQFF. CDR3 DNA sequence: TGTGCCAGCAGTGGGGGTTTTGGTGGGTACAATGAGCAGTTCTTC.